Listed below are T cell receptor beta chains from one sample, sequenced in a study of T cell responses to AZD1222 COVID-19 vaccine. Sequencing was performed with immunoSEQ multiplex PCR; in TCRdb, only in-frame clones are kept and a portion is missing. The sample consists of approximately 94,000 clones, approximately 91% of them appearing once. Source: peripheral blood, taken on day 0 of AZD1222 vaccination. These TCRs come from an adult in good health. The CDR3 runs from the conserved cysteine through the conserved F or W. A D gene is named only where the DNA matches it firmly. Size is stated for part of the rows, as once, few or many counts, or as a class when the clone is expanded.

J: TRBJ1-3
size: -
V: TRBV5-1
D: -
DNA: TGCGCCAGCAGTGGGGGTTCCTCTGGAAACACCATATATTTT
CDR3: CASSGGSSGNTIYF

J: TRBJ2-5
size: -
V: TRBV28
D: -
DNA: TGTGCCAGCAGTTTAATGGAGACCCAGTACTTC
CDR3: CASSLMETQYF

J: TRBJ2-5
size: -
V: TRBV11-2
D: -
DNA: TGTGCCAGCAGCTTAGGGGATTCCGTCGAGACCCAGTACTTC
CDR3: CASSLGDSVETQYF

J: TRBJ1-1
size: -
V: TRBV28
D: -
DNA: TGTGCCACTCTTCCAGGGTTTGCCACTGAAGCTTTCTTT
CDR3: CATLPGFATEAFF

J: TRBJ2-7
size: -
V: TRBV9
D: -
DNA: TGTGCCAGCAGCGTCCAGAGTAACTACGAGCAGTACTTC
CDR3: CASSVQSNYEQYF

J: TRBJ2-7
size: -
V: TRBV7-9
D: -
DNA: TGTGCCAGCAGCTCCCGGGACGCCGGATCTTCTAACTACGAGCAGTACTTC
CDR3: CASSSRDAGSSNYEQYF

J: TRBJ2-7
size: -
V: TRBV28
D: -
DNA: TGTGCCAGCAGTTTACCCCGTGACGAGACCTACGAGCAGTACTTC
CDR3: CASSLPRDETYEQYF

J: TRBJ2-7
size: -
V: TRBV7-9
D: TRBD1
DNA: TGTGCCAGCAGCTTCCCGGACAGGGAATACGAAAAGCAGTACTTC
CDR3: CASSFPDREYEKQYF

J: TRBJ1-2
size: -
V: TRBV3-1/TRBV3-2
D: -
DNA: TGTGCCAGCAGCCAGGGCGGATTCTATGGCTACACCTTC
CDR3: CASSQGGFYGYTF

J: TRBJ1-2
size: -
V: TRBV19
D: -
DNA: TGTGCCAGTAGATTGGACACTCACTATGGCTACACCTTC
CDR3: CASRLDTHYGYTF

J: TRBJ1-1
size: -
V: TRBV28
D: TRBD1
DNA: TGTGCCAGCAGTTTACAGGGACAGTCAGCTTTCTTT
CDR3: CASSLQGQSAFF

J: TRBJ2-1
size: -
V: TRBV12-5
D: -
DNA: TGTGCTAGTGCCCCGAGGGGAAGCTCCTACAATGAGCAGTTCTTC
CDR3: CASAPRGSSYNEQFF

J: TRBJ2-7
size: -
V: TRBV5-1
D: TRBD1
DNA: TGCGCCAGCCATTCGGGACAGGGGACCTACGAGCAGTACTTC
CDR3: CASHSGQGTYEQYF

J: TRBJ2-7
size: -
V: TRBV4-1
D: -
DNA: TGCGCCAGCAGCCAGACTAGGACAGGCCACCCGGACGAGCAGTACTTC
CDR3: CASSQTRTGHPDEQYF

J: TRBJ2-1
size: once
V: TRBV10-3
D: -
DNA: TGTGCCATCAGTGAGGGGGAGGGGGGGTACAATGAGCAGTTCTTC
CDR3: CAISEGEGGYNEQFF

J: TRBJ1-3
size: once
V: TRBV18
D: TRBD1
DNA: TGTGCCAGCTCACCTCGGACAGGGGACGCTGGAAACACCATATATTTT
CDR3: CASSPRTGDAGNTIYF

J: TRBJ2-2
size: -
V: TRBV6-5
D: -
DNA: TGTGCCAGCAGTAGACAGAACACCGGGGAGCTGTTTTTT
CDR3: CASSRQNTGELFF

J: TRBJ1-2
size: -
V: TRBV19
D: TRBD1
DNA: TGTGCCAGTAGTATAGGTCCAGGGGGCTATGGCTACACCTTC
CDR3: CASSIGPGGYGYTF

J: TRBJ1-5
size: -
V: TRBV30
D: -
DNA: TGTGCCTGGAGTGTCACCTCCAATCAGCCCCAGCATTTT
CDR3: CAWSVTSNQPQHF

J: TRBJ1-4
size: -
V: TRBV5-6
D: -
DNA: TGTGCCAGCAGCTCACAGGGAGCAACTAATGAAAAACTGTTTTTT
CDR3: CASSSQGATNEKLFF

J: TRBJ1-2
size: -
V: TRBV6-1
D: -
DNA: TGTGCCAGCAGTGAACTCGGAGGGGGCTACACCTTC
CDR3: CASSELGGGYTF

J: TRBJ2-1
size: -
V: TRBV7-3
D: -
DNA: TGTGCCAGCAGCACCGGCACCTTTAGCAATGAGCAGTTCTTC
CDR3: CASSTGTFSNEQFF